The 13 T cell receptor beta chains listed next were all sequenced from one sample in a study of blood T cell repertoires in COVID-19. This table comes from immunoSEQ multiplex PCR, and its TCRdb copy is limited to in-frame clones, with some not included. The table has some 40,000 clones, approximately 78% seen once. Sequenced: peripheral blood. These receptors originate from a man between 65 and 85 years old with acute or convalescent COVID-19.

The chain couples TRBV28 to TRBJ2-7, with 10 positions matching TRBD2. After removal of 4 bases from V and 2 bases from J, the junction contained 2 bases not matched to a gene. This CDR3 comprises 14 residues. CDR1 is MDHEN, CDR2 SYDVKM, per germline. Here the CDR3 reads CASSSSGRAYEQYF. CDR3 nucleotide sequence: TGTGCCAGCAGTTCGAGCGGGAGGGCCTACGAGCAGTACTTC.

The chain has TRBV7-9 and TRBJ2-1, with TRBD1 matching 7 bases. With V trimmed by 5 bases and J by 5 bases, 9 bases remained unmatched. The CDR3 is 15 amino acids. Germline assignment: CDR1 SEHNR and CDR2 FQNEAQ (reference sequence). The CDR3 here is CASSASNTGDNEQFF. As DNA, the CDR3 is TGTGCCAGCAGCGCGTCCAACACAGGGGACAATGAGCAGTTCTTC.

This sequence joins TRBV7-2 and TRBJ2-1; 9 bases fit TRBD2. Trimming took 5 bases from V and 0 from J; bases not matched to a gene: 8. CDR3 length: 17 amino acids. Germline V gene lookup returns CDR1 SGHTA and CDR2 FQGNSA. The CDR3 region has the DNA TGTGCCAGCAGCCTTCCGGAGCGGGGGGCCTCCTACAATGAGCAGTTCTTC. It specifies CASSLPERGASYNEQFF.

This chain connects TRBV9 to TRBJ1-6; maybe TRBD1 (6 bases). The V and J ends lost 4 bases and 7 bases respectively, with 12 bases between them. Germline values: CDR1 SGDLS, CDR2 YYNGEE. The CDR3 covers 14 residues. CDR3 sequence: CASSPAGDNSPLHF. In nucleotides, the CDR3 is TGTGCCAGCAGCCCAGCAGGGGACAATTCACCCCTCCACTTT.

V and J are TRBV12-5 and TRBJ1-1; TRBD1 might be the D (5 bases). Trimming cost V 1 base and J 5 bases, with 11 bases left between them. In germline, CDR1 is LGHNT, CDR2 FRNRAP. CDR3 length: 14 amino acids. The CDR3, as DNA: TGTGCTAGTGGTTTGGGGCTGGGGGGGACTGAAGCTTTCTTT. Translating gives CASGLGLGGTEAFF.

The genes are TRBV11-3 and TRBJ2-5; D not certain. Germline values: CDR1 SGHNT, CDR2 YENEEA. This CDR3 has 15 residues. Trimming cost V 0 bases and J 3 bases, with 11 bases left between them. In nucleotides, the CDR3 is TGTGCCAGCAGCTTAGATCAAGGCAGGAAAGAGACCCAGTACTTC. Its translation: CASSLDQGRKETQYF.

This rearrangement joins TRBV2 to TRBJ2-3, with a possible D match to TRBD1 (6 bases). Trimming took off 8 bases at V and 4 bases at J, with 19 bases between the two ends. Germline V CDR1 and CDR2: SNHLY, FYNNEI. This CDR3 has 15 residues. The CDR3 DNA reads TGTGCCAGCGGCCGGACAGAGGGGCAAGCAGATACGCAGTATTTT. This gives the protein CASGRTEGQADTQYF.

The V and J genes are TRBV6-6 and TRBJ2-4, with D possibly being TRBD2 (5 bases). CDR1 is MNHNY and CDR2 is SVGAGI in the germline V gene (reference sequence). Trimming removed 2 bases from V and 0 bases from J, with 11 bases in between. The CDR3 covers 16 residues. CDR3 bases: TGTGCCAGCAGTTACACGGCGGAGGTAGCCAAAAACATTCAGTACTTC. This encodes CASSYTAEVAKNIQYF.

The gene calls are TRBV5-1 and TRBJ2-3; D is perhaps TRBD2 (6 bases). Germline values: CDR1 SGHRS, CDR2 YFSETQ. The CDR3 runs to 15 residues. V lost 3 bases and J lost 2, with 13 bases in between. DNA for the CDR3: TGCGCCAGCAGCTCCCGGACTACCCCCACAGATACGCAGTATTTT. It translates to CASSSRTTPTDTQYF.

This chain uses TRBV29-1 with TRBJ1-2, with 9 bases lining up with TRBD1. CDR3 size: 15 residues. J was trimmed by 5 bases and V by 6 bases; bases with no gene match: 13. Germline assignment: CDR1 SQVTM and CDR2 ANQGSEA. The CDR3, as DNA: TGCAGCGTACGGGAACAGGGGGCTATTTCGTATGGCTACACCTTC. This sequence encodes CSVREQGAISYGYTF.

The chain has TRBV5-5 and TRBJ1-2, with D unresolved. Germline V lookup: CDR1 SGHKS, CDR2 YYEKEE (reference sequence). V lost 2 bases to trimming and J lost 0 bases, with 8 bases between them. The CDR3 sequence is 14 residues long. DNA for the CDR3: TGTGCCAGCAGCTTAACGTGGCCTAACTATGGCTACACCTTC. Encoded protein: CASSLTWPNYGYTF. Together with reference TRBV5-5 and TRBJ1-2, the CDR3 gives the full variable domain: DAGVTQSPTHLIKTRGQQVTLRCSPISGHKSVSWYQQVLGQGPQFIFQYYEKEERGRGNFPDRFSARQFPNYSSELNVNALLLGDSALYLCASSLTWPNYGYTFGSGTRLTVV.

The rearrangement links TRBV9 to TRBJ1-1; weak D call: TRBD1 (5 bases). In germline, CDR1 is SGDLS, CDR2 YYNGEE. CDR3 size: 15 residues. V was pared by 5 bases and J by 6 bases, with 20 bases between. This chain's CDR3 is CASSPQEFSFAEAFF. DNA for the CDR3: TGTGCCAGCAGTCCACAGGAGTTTAGTTTCGCTGAAGCTTTCTTT.

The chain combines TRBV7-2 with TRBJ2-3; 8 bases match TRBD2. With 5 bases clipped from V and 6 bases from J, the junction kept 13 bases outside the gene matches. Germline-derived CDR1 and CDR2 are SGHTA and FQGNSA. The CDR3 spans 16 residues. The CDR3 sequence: CASSVGGGRMMDTQYF. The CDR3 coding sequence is TGTGCCAGCAGCGTAGGTGGCGGGAGGATGATGGATACGCAGTATTTT.